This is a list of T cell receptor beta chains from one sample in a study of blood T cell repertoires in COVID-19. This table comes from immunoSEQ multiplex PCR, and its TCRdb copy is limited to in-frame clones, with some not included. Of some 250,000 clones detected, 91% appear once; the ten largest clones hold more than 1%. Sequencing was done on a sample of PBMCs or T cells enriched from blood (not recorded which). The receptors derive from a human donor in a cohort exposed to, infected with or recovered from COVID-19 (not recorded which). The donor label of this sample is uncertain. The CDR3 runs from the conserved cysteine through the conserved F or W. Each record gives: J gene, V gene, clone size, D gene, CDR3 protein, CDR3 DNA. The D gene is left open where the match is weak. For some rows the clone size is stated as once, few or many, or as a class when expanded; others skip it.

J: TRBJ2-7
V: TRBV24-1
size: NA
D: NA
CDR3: CATSDLGTGYEQYF
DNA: TGTGCCACCAGTGATTTGGGAACAGGTTACGAGCAGTACTTC

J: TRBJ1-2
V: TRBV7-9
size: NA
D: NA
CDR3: CASSLAGRDNYGYTF
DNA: TGTGCCAGCAGCTTAGCGGGGCGTGACAACTATGGCTACACCTTC

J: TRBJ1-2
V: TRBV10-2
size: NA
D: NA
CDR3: CASRAVAGGGYTF
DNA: TGCGCCAGCAGGGCCGTTGCAGGAGGAGGCTACACCTTC

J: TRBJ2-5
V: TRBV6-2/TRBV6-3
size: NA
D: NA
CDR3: CASSSKTQYF
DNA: TGTGCCAGCAGTTCCAAGACCCAGTACTTC

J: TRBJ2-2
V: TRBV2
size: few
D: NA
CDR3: CASSEGGLITGELFF
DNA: TGTGCCAGCAGTGAAGGGGGGCTAATAACCGGGGAGCTGTTTTTT

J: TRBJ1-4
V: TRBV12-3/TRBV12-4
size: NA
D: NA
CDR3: CASSFTGNEKLFF
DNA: TGTGCCAGCAGTTTTACCGGTAATGAAAAACTGTTTTTT

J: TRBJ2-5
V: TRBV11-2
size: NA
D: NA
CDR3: CASSRMAGHQETQYF
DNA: TGTGCCAGCAGCCGAATGGCAGGGCACCAAGAGACCCAGTACTTC

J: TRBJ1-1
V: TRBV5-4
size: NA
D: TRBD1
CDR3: CASSSGTGDFMNTEAFF
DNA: TGTGCCAGCAGCTCCGGGACAGGGGACTTCATGAACACTGAAGCTTTCTTT

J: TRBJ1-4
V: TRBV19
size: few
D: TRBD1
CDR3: CASSRGTVSTNEKLFF
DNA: TGTGCCAGTAGTCGGGGGACAGTATCAACTAATGAAAAACTGTTTTTT

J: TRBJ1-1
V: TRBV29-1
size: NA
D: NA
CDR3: CSVPREAGTNTEAFF
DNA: TGCAGCGTCCCCCGGGAGGCAGGGACAAACACTGAAGCTTTCTTT

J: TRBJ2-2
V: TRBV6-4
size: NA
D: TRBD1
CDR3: CASRRQGFSGELFF
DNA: TGTGCCAGCAGGAGACAGGGGTTCTCCGGGGAGCTGTTTTTT

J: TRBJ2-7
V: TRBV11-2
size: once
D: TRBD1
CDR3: CASTPSLGTEDYEQYF
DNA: TGTGCCAGCACCCCCAGCCTGGGGACAGAAGACTACGAGCAGTACTTC

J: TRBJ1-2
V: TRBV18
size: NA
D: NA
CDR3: CASSPVAADRDNYGYTF
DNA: TGTGCCAGCTCACCAGTCGCCGCGGACAGAGACAACTATGGCTACACCTTC

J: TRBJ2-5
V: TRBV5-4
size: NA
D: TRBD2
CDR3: CASSYVPSGAGAQYF
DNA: TGTGCCAGCAGCTACGTACCTAGCGGGGCCGGGGCCCAGTACTTC